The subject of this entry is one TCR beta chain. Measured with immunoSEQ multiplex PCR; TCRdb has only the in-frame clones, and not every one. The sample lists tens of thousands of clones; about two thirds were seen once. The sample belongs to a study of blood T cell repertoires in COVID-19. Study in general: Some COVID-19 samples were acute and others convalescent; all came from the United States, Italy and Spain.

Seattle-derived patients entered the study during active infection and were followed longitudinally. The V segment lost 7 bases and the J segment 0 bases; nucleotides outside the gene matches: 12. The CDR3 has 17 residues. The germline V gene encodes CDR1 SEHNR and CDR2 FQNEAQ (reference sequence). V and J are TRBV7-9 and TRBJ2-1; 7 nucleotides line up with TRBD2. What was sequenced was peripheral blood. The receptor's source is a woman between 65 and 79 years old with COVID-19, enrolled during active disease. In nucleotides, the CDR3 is TGTGCCAGCACCTCTTATGCGGGGGTTCCCTCCTACAATGAGCAGTTCTTC. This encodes CASTSYAGVPSYNEQFF.